Presented here are 5 T cell receptor beta chains from one specimen sequenced in a study of blood T cell repertoires in COVID-19. This table comes from immunoSEQ multiplex PCR, and its TCRdb copy is limited to in-frame clones, with some not included. The table shows roughly 190,000 clones, with 85% to 90% occurring only once. Sequenced material: peripheral blood. The receptors originated from a woman between 55 and 75 years old with COVID-19, enrolled during active disease.

The V call is TRBV11-3, the J call TRBJ2-1, with D unresolved. Germline CDR1 SGHNT, CDR2 YENEEA. Trimming shortened V by 4 bases and J by 8 bases, and 12 bases separated the two germline ends. The CDR3 runs 13 residues. CDR3 in amino acids: CASSSPPADEQFF. The CDR3 DNA reads as TGTGCCAGCAGCTCCCCCCCCGCGGATGAGCAGTTCTTC.

This chain links TRBV14 with TRBJ1-4; D remains ambiguous. This CDR3 is 13 amino acids long. Trimming stripped 1 base from V and 8 bases from J, with 8 bases between. In germline, CDR1 is SGHDN, CDR2 FVKESK. The CDR3 region is CASSQVGGEKLFF. The CDR3 DNA is TGTGCCAGCAGCCAAGTGGGAGGAGAAAAACTGTTTTTT.

The V call is TRBV5-1, the J call TRBJ1-1, with D hard to call. Trimming left V 0 bases short and J 1 base short, with 10 bases between. Germline CDR1 SGHRS, CDR2 YFSETQ. There are 15 residues in the CDR3. In nucleotides, the CDR3 is TGCGCCAGCAGCTTGGCTGGAACGGGGAACACTGAAGCTTTCTTT. This translates into CASSLAGTGNTEAFF.

Here the CDR3 reads CASSVSMDPSTEAFF. CDR3 sequence (DNA): TGTGCCAGCAGCGTATCTATGGATCCTAGCACTGAAGCTTTCTTT. The V and J genes are TRBV9 and TRBJ1-1; D is ambiguous. Germline V gene data show CDR1 as SGDLS and CDR2 as YYNGEE. Trimming took 1 base from V and 4 from J, leaving 14 bases between them. The CDR3 runs to 15 residues.

V and J are TRBV2 and TRBJ1-1; maybe TRBD1 (5 bases). The CDR3 consists of 15 residues. CDR1 is SNHLY, CDR2 FYNNEI, per germline. The V end was cut by 2 bases, the J end by 4 bases, with 14 bases between. The CDR3 DNA sequence: TGTGCCAGCAGTGAAAAGCGGGTCGGGGGCACTGAAGCTTTCTTT. Translating gives CASSEKRVGGTEAFF.